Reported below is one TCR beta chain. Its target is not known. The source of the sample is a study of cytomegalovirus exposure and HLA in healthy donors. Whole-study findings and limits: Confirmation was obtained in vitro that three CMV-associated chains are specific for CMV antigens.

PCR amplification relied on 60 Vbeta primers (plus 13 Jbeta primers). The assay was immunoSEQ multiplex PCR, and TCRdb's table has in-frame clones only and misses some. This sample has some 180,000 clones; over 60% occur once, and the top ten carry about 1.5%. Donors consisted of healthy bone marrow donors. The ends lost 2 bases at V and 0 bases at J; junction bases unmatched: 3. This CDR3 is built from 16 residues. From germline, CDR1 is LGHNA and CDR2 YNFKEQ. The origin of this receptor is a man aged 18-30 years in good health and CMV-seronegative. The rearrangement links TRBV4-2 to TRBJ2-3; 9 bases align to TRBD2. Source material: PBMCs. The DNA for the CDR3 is TGTGCCAGCAGCCAACAAGCGGGGGGCAGCACAGATACGCAGTATTTT. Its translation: CASSQQAGGSTDTQYF.